This TCR beta chain was sequenced for a study of blood T cell repertoires in COVID-19. Study-wide background: The United States, Italy and Spain provided the acute and convalescent COVID-19 samples. T cells, B-cell-depleted T cells, or PBMCs supplied cDNA or gDNA.

Germline lookup yields CDR1 SGHAT and CDR2 FQNNGV. Trimming shortened V by 3 bases and J by 0 bases, and 12 bases separated the two germline ends. The CDR3 is made up of 15 amino acids. Profiling relied on immunoSEQ multiplex PCR, and the TCRdb table lists in-frame clones only, not all of them. The sample lists more than 250,000 clones, approximately 90% occurring once. Ages ranged from about 18 to 89 years, with residence in some 25 US areas. The chain recombines TRBV11-2 with TRBJ2-7; a possible D gene is TRBD2 (6 bases). This receptor was taken from a woman between 40 and 50 years old who had recovered from COVID-19. Sequencing was done on a sample of PBMCs or T cells enriched from blood (not recorded which). CDR3 region: CASSFGSSDSYEQYF. The CDR3 DNA reads TGTGCCAGCAGCTTTGGTTCTAGCGACTCCTACGAGCAGTACTTC.